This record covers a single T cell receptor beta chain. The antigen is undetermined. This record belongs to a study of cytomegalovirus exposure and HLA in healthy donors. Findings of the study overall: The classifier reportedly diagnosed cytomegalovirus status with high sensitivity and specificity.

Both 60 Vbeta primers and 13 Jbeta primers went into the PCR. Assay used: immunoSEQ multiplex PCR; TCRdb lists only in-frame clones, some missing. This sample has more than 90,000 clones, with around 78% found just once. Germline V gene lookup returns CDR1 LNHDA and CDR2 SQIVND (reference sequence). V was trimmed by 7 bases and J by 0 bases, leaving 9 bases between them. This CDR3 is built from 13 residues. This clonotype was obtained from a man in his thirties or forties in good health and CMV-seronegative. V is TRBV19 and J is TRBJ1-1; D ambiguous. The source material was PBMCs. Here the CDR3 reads CASTSQMNTEAFF. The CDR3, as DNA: TGTGCCAGTACCTCCCAGATGAACACTGAAGCTTTCTTT.